Following are 27 T cell receptor beta chains from one sample sequenced in a study of T cell responses to AZD1222 COVID-19 vaccine. Profiled with immunoSEQ multiplex PCR; TCRdb holds only in-frame clones, not every one. The data show approximately 150,000 clones, 80% to 95% seen once. Sequenced material: peripheral blood, taken 28 days after the second AZD1222 dose. The receptors come from an adult who received the AZD1222 COVID-19 vaccine.

The V call is TRBV10-3, the J call TRBJ2-1; D gene uncertain. The CDR3 has 12 amino acids. Deletions cut 0 bases from V and 8 bases from J, with 5 bases between. Germline lookup yields CDR1 ENHRY and CDR2 SYGVKD. CDR3 in amino acids: CAISESGHEQFF. The DNA for the CDR3 is TGTGCCATCAGTGAGTCAGGGCATGAGCAGTTCTTC.

The chain links TRBV6-6 to TRBJ2-7, with a tentative D call TRBD2 (6 bases). Germline V gives CDR1 MNHNY, CDR2 SVGAGI (reference sequence). This CDR3 region has 16 residues. Between the trimmed V and J ends, which lost 6 bases and 7 bases, there was a span of 25 bases. The CDR3 spells CASSRMTSQLPREQYF. In DNA, the CDR3 is TGTGCCAGCAGCCGTATGACTAGTCAATTGCCGCGAGAGCAGTACTTC.

The V gene is TRBV10-3, the J gene TRBJ2-7; D is unclear. Germline CDR1 is ENHRY and CDR2 is SYGVKD. The length of the CDR3 is 12 residues. V lost 2 bases, J lost 2 bases, and 4 bases lay in between. The CDR3 sequence: CAISEPAYEQYF. CDR3 DNA: TGTGCCATCAGTGAGCCCGCCTACGAGCAGTACTTC.

The chain links TRBV2 to TRBJ1-1, with D perhaps TRBD1 (5 bases). The CDR3 is 15 residues long. Trimming took off 5 bases at V and 0 bases at J, with 13 bases between the two ends. CDR1 and CDR2 from the germline V gene are SNHLY and FYNNEI. The CDR3 DNA reads as TGTGCCAGCAGTTTGTATAGGGGCATGAACACTGAAGCTTTCTTT. The encoded protein is CASSLYRGMNTEAFF.

The chain recombines TRBV6-2 or TRBV6-3 with TRBJ2-7; possibly TRBD2 for D (6 bases). Between the trimmed V and J ends, which lost 3 bases and 3 bases, there was a span of 9 bases. This CDR3 comprises 13 residues. CDR1 is MNHEY and CDR2 is SVGEGT in the germline V gene. This CDR3 is CASSYGRDYEQYF. The CDR3 bases are TGTGCCAGCAGTTATGGGCGGGACTACGAGCAGTACTTC.

V and J are TRBV29-1 and TRBJ2-5; 10 bases are a match to TRBD1. CDR3 length equals 14 residues. The V and J ends lost 8 bases and 2 bases, in that order; junction bases with no gene match: 8. Germline CDR1 is SQVTM and CDR2 is ANQGSEA. In nucleotides, the CDR3 is TGCAGCACGAGACAGGGGGCGAGGCAAGAGACCCAGTACTTC. The encoded protein is CSTRQGARQETQYF.

The J gene is TRBJ1-1, the V gene TRBV2; D perhaps matches TRBD1 (6 bases). The CDR3 covers 14 residues. Germline CDR1 is SNHLY and CDR2 is FYNNEI. V was pared by 5 bases and J by 1 base, with 11 bases between. DNA for the CDR3: TGTGCCAGCAGTCCGGACAGCTGGAACACTGAAGCTTTCTTT. Its translation: CASSPDSWNTEAFF.

V is TRBV2 and J is TRBJ1-1; D gene ambiguous. Germline assignment: CDR1 SNHLY and CDR2 FYNNEI. The CDR3 is 13 residues long. The V end lost 6 bases, the J end lost 6 bases, and 14 bases lay between the germline ends. The CDR3: CASSSEVTAEAFF. The CDR3 nucleotides read TGTGCCAGCAGCTCGGAGGTTACAGCTGAAGCTTTCTTT.

The chain is built from TRBV5-1 and TRBJ2-3; no clear D. Germline V lookup: CDR1 SGHRS, CDR2 YFSETQ. With 0 bases removed from V and 8 bases from J, the gap between germline ends came to 4 bases. This CDR3 has 11 amino acids. CDR3 sequence: CASSLEGTQYF. The CDR3 region has the DNA TGCGCCAGCAGCTTGGAGGGTACGCAGTATTTT. Together with reference TRBV5-1 and TRBJ2-3, the CDR3 gives the full variable domain: KAGVTQTPRYLIKTRGQQVTLSCSPISGHRSVSWYQQTPGQGLQFLFEYFSETQRNKGNFPGRFSGRQFSNSRSEMNVSTLELGDSALYLCASSLEGTQYFGPGTRLTVL.

V is TRBV27 and J is TRBJ2-7; 15 nucleotides align to TRBD2. V lost 7 bases, J lost 0 bases, and 13 bases stayed unmatched. CDR3 length equals 19 residues. Germline loops: CDR1 MNHEY, CDR2 SMNVEV (reference sequence). Here the CDR3 DNA reads TGTGCCAGCACCCAACACGGGACTAGCGGGAGGCCTAGCTCCTACGAGCAGTACTTC. It specifies CASTQHGTSGRPSSYEQYF.

V and J are TRBV5-4 and TRBJ2-5; 16 nucleotides line up with TRBD2. The germline CDR1 and CDR2 sequences are SGHNT and YYREEE (reference sequence). Trimming at V came to 4 bases and at J to 5 bases, leaving 5 bases not matched to a gene. The length of the CDR3 is 16 residues. CDR3 sequence reads: CASSSGTSGRVETQYF. CDR3 sequence (DNA): TGTGCCAGCAGCAGCGGGACTAGCGGGAGGGTGGAGACCCAGTACTTC.

The chain couples TRBV11-2 to TRBJ2-5; D is ambiguous. The CDR3 consists of 13 residues. Per the germline V gene, CDR1 is SGHAT and CDR2 is FQNNGV. V lost 3 bases and J lost 5, with 10 bases in between. CDR3 nucleotide sequence: TGTGCCAGCAGCTTGGTGGGCTCGGAGACCCAGTACTTC. This sequence encodes CASSLVGSETQYF.

The rearrangement links TRBV11-2 to TRBJ1-1; D call uncertain. The length of the CDR3 is 14 residues. CDR1 and CDR2 (germline): SGHAT, FQNNGV. Trimming took off 3 bases at V and 1 base at J, with 9 bases between the two ends. The CDR3 DNA is TGTGCCAGCAGCTTGTTAGGCACGAACACTGAAGCTTTCTTT. It is translated as CASSLLGTNTEAFF.

The chain uses TRBV4-1 and TRBJ2-1; possibly TRBD2 for D (5 bases). Germline assignment: CDR1 MGHRA and CDR2 YSYEKL. CDR3 length equals 18 residues. The germline V and J ends were trimmed by 1 base and 4 bases, with 20 bases remaining between them. The CDR3 is CASSQGLLRKEVYNEQFF. Here the CDR3 DNA reads TGCGCCAGCAGCCAAGGCCTCCTACGCAAGGAGGTATACAATGAGCAGTTCTTC.

This chain links TRBV28 with TRBJ2-3; 8 nucleotides match TRBD1. Germline assignment: CDR1 MDHEN and CDR2 SYDVKM. V lost 7 bases, J lost 2 bases, and 11 bases stayed unmatched. The CDR3 length is 16 residues. The CDR3 here is CASTSAATGDTDTQYF. CDR3 nucleotide sequence: TGTGCCAGCACCTCCGCGGCGACAGGGGACACAGATACGCAGTATTTT.

In nucleotides, the CDR3 is TGTGCCAGCTCCGACGGACCGGCCGGGGGGGCCAACGTCCTGACTTTC. Amino acid sequence: CASSDGPAGGANVLTF. The rearrangement links TRBV18 to TRBJ2-6; D remains unclear. CDR1 is KGHSH, CDR2 LQKENI, per germline. V was pared by 6 bases and J by 4 bases, with 16 bases between. The CDR3 covers 16 residues.

The V gene is TRBV2, the J gene TRBJ2-3, with 10 bases that match TRBD2. Trimming at V came to 8 bases and at J to 1 base, leaving 12 bases not matched to a gene. CDR3 length: 17 amino acids. The germline V gene encodes CDR1 SNHLY and CDR2 FYNNEI. The CDR3 region has the DNA TGTGCCAGCGGGAAGGGGACTAGCGCGACGGGCACAGATACGCAGTATTTT. Translated, it gives CASGKGTSATGTDTQYF.

This sequence joins TRBV19 and TRBJ1-5; unclear D gene. Germline V gene sequence: CDR1 LNHDA, CDR2 SQIVND (reference sequence). V gave up 3 bases and J gave up 3 bases, with 12 bases separating them. This CDR3 is 15 amino acids long. DNA for the CDR3: TGTGCCAGTAGTATCGGAGGGATGGTCAATCAGCCCCAGCATTTT. It encodes CASSIGGMVNQPQHF.

As concerns this clone: The same CDR3 is also encoded by other DNA sequences in this sample. The gene calls are TRBV9 and TRBJ1-6; D is possibly TRBD1 (6 bases). Germline assignment: CDR1 SGDLS and CDR2 YYNGEE. The CDR3 covers 14 residues. Trimming cost V 2 bases and J 7 bases, with 10 bases left between them. DNA for the CDR3: TGTGCCAGCAGCGTCGGGCAGGGGAATTCACCCCTCCACTTT. Protein sequence: CASSVGQGNSPLHF.

Only a few counts were recorded for this clone. V is TRBV5-8 and J is TRBJ2-4; D unclear. The length of the CDR3 is 14 residues. Germline V gene lookup returns CDR1 SGHTS and CDR2 YDEGEE. Deletions cut 1 base from V and 0 bases from J, with 5 bases between. In DNA, the CDR3 is TGTGCCAGCAGCTTGAGGCTAGCCAAAAACATTCAGTACTTC. Translation gives CASSLRLAKNIQYF.

This clone was seen just once. This rearrangement joins TRBV7-2 to TRBJ2-1; 12 bases are a match to TRBD1. The V gene's germline CDR1 is SGHTA and CDR2 FQGNSA. V lost 4 bases, J lost 4 bases, and 11 bases stayed unmatched. This CDR3 is 18 amino acids long. CDR3 region: CASSSIWDRGRGYNEQFF. Written as DNA, the CDR3 is TGTGCCAGCAGCTCTATCTGGGACAGGGGGCGGGGGTACAATGAGCAGTTCTTC.

This clone was counted once. CDR3 bases: TGTGCCAGCTCACCAAAGACAGGGCATGATCAGCCCCAGCATTTT. As protein: CASSPKTGHDQPQHF. The chain joins TRBV18 to TRBJ1-5; 7 bases align to TRBD1. Losses at the gene ends were 2 bases for V and 5 bases for J; bases not matched to a gene: 6. The CDR3 extends over 15 amino acids. Per the germline V gene, CDR1 is KGHSH and CDR2 is LQKENI.

This clone appeared a single time. The chain links TRBV19 to TRBJ2-1; TRBD1 is a possible D gene (6 bases). Trimming took 8 bases from V and 2 from J, leaving 7 bases between them. CDR3 length equals 12 residues. Germline-derived CDR1 and CDR2 are LNHDA and SQIVND (reference sequence). CDR3 sequence reads: CASQGPYNEQFF. The CDR3 nucleotides are TGTGCCAGTCAGGGGCCCTACAATGAGCAGTTCTTC.

This clone was counted a single time. This chain links TRBV18 with TRBJ1-2; 9 nucleotides match TRBD1. V was pared by 1 base and J by 6 bases, with 0 bases of the junction left unmatched. Germline CDR1 and CDR2: KGHSH and LQKENI. The CDR3 runs 13 residues. For the CDR3, the DNA is TGTGCCAGCTCACCACGGACAGGGGATGGCTACACCTTC. Its translation is CASSPRTGDGYTF.

The CDR3 DNA follows: TGTGCCAGCAGCGTAGAACAAGGGGGTGAGCAGTACTTC. Amino acids: CASSVEQGGEQYF. This rearrangement joins TRBV9 to TRBJ2-7; maybe TRBD1 (6 bases). Germline CDR1 SGDLS, CDR2 YYNGEE. The CDR3 spans 13 residues. V lost 0 bases to trimming and J lost 7 bases, with 11 bases between them.

The genes are TRBV28 and TRBJ2-1, with 8 bases lining up with TRBD1. The CDR3 consists of 16 residues. Germline V gives CDR1 MDHEN, CDR2 SYDVKM. V was clipped by 6 bases and J by 3 bases; unmatched bases: 10. The CDR3, as DNA: TGTGCCAGCAGGATAACGACAGGGGCTTTCTACAATGAGCAGTTCTTC. Protein product: CASRITTGAFYNEQFF.

The rearrangement uses TRBV29-1 and TRBJ2-1, with 7 positions matching TRBD2. Unmatched junction bases numbered 8, after V lost 3 bases and J lost 6 bases. CDR3 length: 14 amino acids. Per germline, CDR1 SQVTM and CDR2 ANQGSEA. In nucleotides, the CDR3 is TGCAGCGTTGACCCTCAGCGGGGTTCCAATGAGCAGTTCTTC. It codes for CSVDPQRGSNEQFF.